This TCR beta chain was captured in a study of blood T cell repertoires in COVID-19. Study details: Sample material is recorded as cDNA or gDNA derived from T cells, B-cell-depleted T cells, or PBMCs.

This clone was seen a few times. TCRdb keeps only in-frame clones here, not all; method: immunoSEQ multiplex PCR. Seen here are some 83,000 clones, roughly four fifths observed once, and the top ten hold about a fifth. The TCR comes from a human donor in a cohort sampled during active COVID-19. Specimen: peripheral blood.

In nucleotides, the CDR3 is TGTGCCAGCAGCTTTTTTACAGGGGGCCGGGGGAGCTACGAGCAGTACTTC. As protein: CASSFFTGGRGSYEQYF. This chain connects TRBV5-4 to TRBJ2-7; 9 nucleotides match TRBD1. The CDR3 is 17 amino acids. J gave up 3 bases and V 2 bases, and 12 bases lay outside the gene matches. Germline V lookup: CDR1 SGHNT, CDR2 YYREEE (reference sequence).